The 25 T cell receptor beta chains reported below all come from one sample, sequenced in a study of T cell changes during pregnancy in multiple sclerosis. This table comes from immunoSEQ multiplex PCR, and its TCRdb copy is limited to in-frame clones, with some not included. The sample consists of fewer than 65,000 clones, 93% of them appearing once. This sample comprised peripheral blood, obtained in the second trimester of pregnancy. All receptors derive from a female donor with multiple sclerosis, enrolled in a pregnancy study.

The chain has TRBV27 and TRBJ2-7, with a weak D call TRBD2 (6 bases). The length of the CDR3 is 14 residues. Between the trimmed V and J ends, which lost 2 bases and 3 bases, there was a span of 11 bases. The germline CDR1 and CDR2 sequences are MNHEY and SMNVEV (reference sequence). The CDR3 DNA reads TGTGCCAGCAGTTTAAGTGGGAGGCACTACGAGCAGTACTTC. Encoded protein: CASSLSGRHYEQYF.

The chain combines TRBV29-1 with TRBJ2-1; 9 positions match TRBD2. The V gene's germline CDR1 is SQVTM and CDR2 ANQGSEA. With V trimmed by 3 bases and J by 0 bases, 6 bases remained unmatched. This CDR3 is 16 amino acids long. The CDR3 sequence: CSVEGLAGLSYNEQFF. The CDR3 nucleotides read TGCAGCGTTGAGGGGCTAGCGGGACTCTCCTACAATGAGCAGTTCTTC.

This chain connects TRBV27 to TRBJ2-5, with 11 bases that match TRBD2. Per germline, CDR1 MNHEY and CDR2 SMNVEV (reference sequence). This CDR3 has 14 residues. V was pared by 5 bases and J by 5 bases, with 4 bases of the junction left unmatched. CDR3 protein: CASSLAGGGETQYF. The DNA for the CDR3 is TGTGCCAGCAGTCTAGCGGGAGGCGGGGAGACCCAGTACTTC.

CDR3 residues: CASRTGEQYF. The CDR3 coding sequence is TGTGCCAGCAGGACGGGGGAGCAGTACTTC. J is TRBJ2-7 and V is TRBV6-1; possibly TRBD2 for D (5 bases). The CDR3 loop spans 10 amino acids. Trimming left V 6 bases short and J 7 bases short, with 7 bases between. Germline CDR1 reads MNHNS; CDR2 reads SASEGT.

V and J are TRBV7-2 and TRBJ2-1, with 7 bases aligning to TRBD2. The V segment lost 3 bases and the J segment 9 bases; nucleotides outside the gene matches: 8. The CDR3 sequence is 14 residues long. The V gene's germline CDR1 is SGHTA and CDR2 FQGNSA. This CDR3 reads CASSLGGAGIEQFF. The CDR3 DNA reads TGTGCCAGCAGCTTGGGGGGAGCGGGGATTGAGCAGTTCTTC.

This clone has a single count. This chain links TRBV11-3 with TRBJ2-7; 11 bases fit TRBD2. The CDR3 is made up of 16 amino acids. V shed 4 bases and J 3 bases; nucleotides not matched to a gene: 8. Looked up from germline, CDR1 is SGHNT and CDR2 is YENEEA. The CDR3: CASSSETTSGVYEQYF. The CDR3 DNA is TGTGCCAGCAGCTCAGAAACGACTAGCGGGGTCTACGAGCAGTACTTC.

V and J are TRBV7-9 and TRBJ1-2; D call uncertain. The CDR3 contains 12 residues. From germline, CDR1 is SEHNR and CDR2 FQNEAQ (reference sequence). The germline V and J ends were trimmed by 3 bases and 7 bases, with 9 bases remaining between them. CDR3 residues: CASSLILAGYTF. DNA of the CDR3: TGTGCCAGCAGCTTGATCCTAGCTGGCTACACCTTC.

V gene TRBV29-1 combines with J gene TRBJ2-7; 16 nucleotides match TRBD2. This CDR3 spans 16 amino acids. V shed 7 bases, J shed 6 bases, and the junction held 12 bases outside the gene matches. From germline, CDR1 is SQVTM and CDR2 ANQGSEA. For the CDR3, the DNA is TGCAGCGGGTCTGGGACTAGCGGGAGGGCTTCGGGCGAGCAGTACTTC. Its protein product is CSGSGTSGRASGEQYF.

The chain couples TRBV11-2 to TRBJ1-4; D perhaps matches TRBD1 (5 bases). The CDR3 is 17 amino acids. V lost 2 bases to trimming and J lost 4 bases, with 17 bases between them. The germline CDR1 and CDR2 sequences are SGHAT and FQNNGV. The CDR3 nucleotides read TGTGCCAGCAGCTTATTGGGACGCGGGAGGGGTAATGAAAAACTGTTTTTT. Translating it yields CASSLLGRGRGNEKLFF.

The CDR3 DNA reads TGTGCCAGCAGTTTATCGCCTAGCGGCGCCTACAATGAGCAGTTCTTC. It encodes CASSLSPSGAYNEQFF. The V gene is TRBV27, the J gene TRBJ2-1; TRBD2 matches 7 bases. CDR1 is MNHEY and CDR2 is SMNVEV in the germline V gene (reference sequence). The CDR3 covers 16 residues. After removal of 0 bases from V and 2 bases from J, the junction contained 4 bases not matched to a gene.

This chain joins TRBV7-3 and TRBJ2-5; 11 bases match TRBD2. This CDR3 is 13 amino acids long. Trimming took 1 base from V and 13 from J; bases not matched to a gene: 5. Germline V lookup: CDR1 SGHTA, CDR2 FQGTGA. In DNA form, the CDR3 reads TGTGCCAGCAGCTTAAAGGGTAGCGGGAGGGTGTACTTC. Translation gives CASSLKGSGRVYF.

The chain links TRBV5-1 to TRBJ2-2, with 12 bases matching TRBD2. Losses at the gene ends were 0 bases for V and 5 bases for J; bases not matched to a gene: 11. The CDR3 totals 19 residues. Germline CDR1 reads SGHRS; CDR2 reads YFSETQ. As DNA, the CDR3 is TGCGCCAGCAGCTTGGCCAGACTAGCGGGAGAAGTTAGGACCGGGGAGCTGTTTTTT. Encoded protein: CASSLARLAGEVRTGELFF.

This chain uses TRBV10-3 with TRBJ1-1, with 11 bases matching TRBD1. The germline V gene encodes CDR1 ENHRY and CDR2 SYGVKD. The CDR3 runs to 14 residues. V was clipped by 6 bases and J by 6 bases; unmatched bases: 6. In DNA, the CDR3 is TGTGCCATCAGACCGGGACAGGGGGGAGCTGAAGCTTTCTTT. Its protein product is CAIRPGQGGAEAFF.

V is TRBV15 and J is TRBJ2-2; 8 nucleotides align to TRBD2. V dropped 9 bases and J dropped 3; count of bases not matched to a gene: 9. The CDR3 is 15 residues long. The V gene's germline CDR1 is LNHNV and CDR2 YYDKDF (reference sequence). The CDR3, as DNA: TGTGCCACTAATACCGGGACTAGGGACACCGGGGAGCTGTTTTTT. Translating gives CATNTGTRDTGELFF.

Only one count was recorded for this clone. The V and J genes are TRBV9 and TRBJ2-1; 7 bases are shared with TRBD2. CDR3 length: 14 residues. Germline CDR1 is SGDLS and CDR2 is YYNGEE. V lost 3 bases, J lost 1 base, and 1 base stayed unmatched. CDR3 in DNA: TGTGCCAGCAGCGGCGGGGGATCCTACAATGAGCAGTTCTTC. As protein: CASSGGGSYNEQFF.

This chain joins TRBV5-5 and TRBJ2-1, with no clear D. V was shortened by 4 bases and J by 6 bases, with 11 bases between the two germline ends. Germline V gene lookup returns CDR1 SGHKS and CDR2 YYEKEE (reference sequence). The CDR3 loop spans 13 amino acids. CDR3 DNA sequence: TGTGCCAGCAGCCTGGACCCCGGCAATGAGCAGTTCTTC. Translated, it gives CASSLDPGNEQFF.

V is TRBV15 and J is TRBJ2-7, with 10 positions matching TRBD1. The length of the CDR3 is 15 residues. Germline values: CDR1 LNHNV, CDR2 YYDKDF (reference sequence). J lost 0 bases, V lost 1 base, and 0 bases had no gene match. DNA for the CDR3: TGTGCCACCAGCAGAGGGACAGGGGGCTCCTACGAGCAGTACTTC. It translates to CATSRGTGGSYEQYF.

This chain joins TRBV21-1 and TRBJ1-1. TRBV21-1 is annotated as a pseudogene. The CDR3 extends over 14 amino acids. The CDR3 nucleotides read TGTGCCAGCAGCGGAGGGCCGGGTAACACTGAAGCTTTCTTT. Amino acid sequence: CASSGGPGNTEAFF.

V is TRBV19 and J is TRBJ2-3; TRBD2 aligns across 7 bases. The CDR3 runs to 14 residues. Germline CDR1 reads LNHDA; CDR2 reads SQIVND (reference sequence). V gave up 5 bases and J gave up 6 bases; unmatched junction bases: 8. CDR3 region: CASSLGLGTDTQYF. CDR3 bases: TGTGCCAGTAGTCTCGGACTAGGAACGGATACGCAGTATTTT.

This clone was detected only once. CDR3 in DNA: TGTGCCAGCAGCTTGCGACTAGCGGGAGTTAGCACAGATACGCAGTATTTT. It codes for CASSLRLAGVSTDTQYF. V and J are TRBV5-6 and TRBJ2-3; TRBD2 matches at 12 bases. Germline V CDR1 and CDR2: SGHDT, YYEEEE. The CDR3 is made up of 17 amino acids. V shed 1 base, J shed 0 bases, and the junction held 3 bases outside the gene matches.

Here the CDR3 reads CASSQEGHPPNTEAFF. In nucleotides, the CDR3 is TGCGCCAGCAGCCAAGAAGGACACCCGCCGAACACTGAAGCTTTCTTT. J is TRBJ1-1 and V is TRBV4-1, with D possibly being TRBD1 (5 bases). This CDR3 has 16 amino acids. Deletions cut 0 bases from V and 1 base from J, with 12 bases between. In germline, CDR1 is MGHRA, CDR2 YSYEKL.

The rearrangement links TRBV7-9 to TRBJ2-7, with TRBD2 as a possible D gene (6 bases). This CDR3 is 14 amino acids long. V lost 0 bases and J lost 0, with 6 bases in between. The V gene's germline CDR1 is SEHNR and CDR2 FQNEAQ (reference sequence). CDR3 sequence (DNA): TGTGCCAGCAGCTTAGCGGGAGGCTCCTACGAGCAGTACTTC. Its protein is CASSLAGGSYEQYF.

The chain employs TRBV19 and TRBJ2-7, with TRBD1 identical over 10 bases. After removal of 5 bases from V and 6 bases from J, the junction contained 7 bases not matched to a gene. The CDR3 totals 14 residues. CDR1 is LNHDA, CDR2 SQIVND, per germline (reference sequence). In DNA form, the CDR3 reads TGTGCCAGTAGTCCCCGGACAGGGGGGAGCGAGCAGTACTTC. This sequence encodes CASSPRTGGSEQYF.

V gene TRBV29-1 combines with J gene TRBJ1-1, with 11 bases matching TRBD1. CDR1 SQVTM and CDR2 ANQGSEA come from the germline V gene. V was pared by 5 bases and J by 1 base, with 6 bases of the junction left unmatched. This CDR3 is 15 amino acids long. The DNA of the CDR3 is TGCAGCGTTCTCAGGACAGGGGGCGCGAACACTGAAGCTTTCTTT. Its translation is CSVLRTGGANTEAFF.

The chain links TRBV6-5 to TRBJ1-2, with TRBD1 matching 7 bases. The CDR3 has 13 amino acids. Germline V CDR1 and CDR2: MNHEY, SVGAGI. V gave up 4 bases and J gave up 8 bases; unmatched junction bases: 7. In DNA, the CDR3 is TGTGCCAGCAGTTTCTTAGACAGGGTGGGCTACACCTTC. This translates into CASSFLDRVGYTF.